A single sample gave rise to the 7 T cell receptor beta chains below, sequenced in a study of cytomegalovirus exposure and HLA in healthy donors (dated by TCRdb to 2016 to 2017). The library was obtained by the immunoSEQ multiplex PCR assay. For the multiplex PCR, a mixture combining 60 forward primers for TCR Vbeta segments and 13 reverse primers for TCR Jbeta segments was used. Entries here come from immuneACCESS through TCRdb and include only in-frame sequences with V and J called. Some clones fail to appear in such tables; in the studies checked, an unresolved V gene covers under half of the shortfall, and the cause of the remainder is unknown. The sample table records 130,000 to 150,000 clones; 60% to 85% of these occur just once. Under 3% of the sample is in the top ten clones. Material for sequencing was PBMCs. Every receptor here comes from a man aged 35 to 55 in good health and CMV-seropositive.

V and J are TRBV19 and TRBJ1-5; the D gene is possibly TRBD1 (6 bases). V was pared by 4 bases and J by 5 bases, with 18 bases between. Germline assignment: CDR1 LNHDA and CDR2 SQIVND (reference sequence). This CDR3 spans 16 amino acids. DNA of the CDR3: TGTGCCAGTAGTACATCTCCATCCAGGGGACATCAGCCCCAGCATTTT. This codes for CASSTSPSRGHQPQHF.

This clone was seen once. V usage is TRBV7-2 and J usage is TRBJ1-2, with 7 nucleotides matching TRBD1. This CDR3 is 13 amino acids long. Trimming at V came to 5 bases and at J to 5 bases, leaving 5 bases not matched to a gene. Germline lookup yields CDR1 SGHTA and CDR2 FQGNSA. The CDR3 DNA follows: TGTGCCAGCAGCAAGGACAGGAATTATGGCTACACCTTC. It yields the protein CASSKDRNYGYTF.

This clone was seen more than once but under ten times. This chain connects TRBV19 to TRBJ2-2, with 11 bases fitting TRBD2. Germline V gene data show CDR1 as LNHDA and CDR2 as SQIVND (reference sequence). V lost 6 bases, J lost 0 bases, and 3 bases stayed unmatched. This CDR3 has 16 residues. The CDR3 reads CASRGLAVSNTGELFF. CDR3 nucleotide sequence: TGTGCCAGTAGGGGACTAGCGGTATCGAACACCGGGGAGCTGTTTTTT.

This sequence joins TRBV5-5 and TRBJ2-7; D gene unclear. This CDR3 is built from 12 residues. The germline gives CDR1 SGHKS, CDR2 YYEKEE (reference sequence). With 2 bases removed from V and 5 bases from J, the gap between germline ends came to 8 bases. The CDR3 DNA follows: TGTGCCAGCAGCTTCTACCGGGACGAGCAGTACTTC. This gives the protein CASSFYRDEQYF.

The rearrangement uses TRBV6-1 and TRBJ1-1, with unresolved D. There are 15 residues in the CDR3. Germline CDR1 MNHNS, CDR2 SASEGT. The V gene lost 1 base and the J gene lost 1 base, with 10 bases spanning the gap. CDR3 DNA sequence: TGTGCCAGCAGTGAAGGTGCGGGTTGGAACACTGAAGCTTTCTTT. It codes for CASSEGAGWNTEAFF.

The chain has TRBV5-1 and TRBJ2-4; TRBD1 matches at 7 bases. CDR1 SGHRS and CDR2 YFSETQ come from the germline V gene. Trimming at V came to 3 bases and at J to 7 bases, leaving 1 base not matched to a gene. This CDR3 is 12 amino acids long. CDR3 region: CASSSQGNIQYF. The CDR3 DNA reads TGCGCCAGCAGCTCACAGGGGAACATTCAGTACTTC.

J is TRBJ1-1 and V is TRBV9; no clear D. The CDR3 is 14 amino acids. Per germline, CDR1 SGDLS and CDR2 YYNGEE. The V and J ends lost 5 bases and 1 base respectively, with 12 bases between them. The CDR3 is CASSRASGNTEAFF. CDR3 in DNA: TGTGCCAGCAGTAGAGCCTCAGGGAACACTGAAGCTTTCTTT.